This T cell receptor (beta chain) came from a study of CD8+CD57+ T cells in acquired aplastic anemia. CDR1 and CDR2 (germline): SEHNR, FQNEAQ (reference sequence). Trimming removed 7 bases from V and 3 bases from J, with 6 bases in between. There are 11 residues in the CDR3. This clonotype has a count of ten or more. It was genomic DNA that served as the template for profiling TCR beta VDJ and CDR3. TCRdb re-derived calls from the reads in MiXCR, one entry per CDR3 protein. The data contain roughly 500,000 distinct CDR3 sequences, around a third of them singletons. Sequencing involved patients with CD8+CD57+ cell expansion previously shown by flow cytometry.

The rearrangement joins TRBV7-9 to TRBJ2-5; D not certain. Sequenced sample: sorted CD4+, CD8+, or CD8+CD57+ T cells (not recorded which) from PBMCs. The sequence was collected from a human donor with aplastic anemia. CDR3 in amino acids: CASNSEETQYF. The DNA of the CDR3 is TGTGCCAGCAACTCAGAAGAGACCCAGTACTTC.